This T cell receptor beta chain was obtained from a study of cytomegalovirus exposure and HLA in healthy donors (dated by TCRdb to 2015 to 2018). Regarding the study in general: In an earlier analysis of approximately 640 of the donors, 276 Gb of sequence data and roughly 100 million unique TCR beta sequences from about 180 million T cells were reported. An early release that covered some 630 HLA-typed donors contained approximately 300 gigabases of sequencing data and tens of millions of unique TCR sequences. The genetic ancestry cluster associated with self-reported Caucasian donors included 70% to 85% of the roughly 410 genotyped donors. The study aimed to test whether signatures of past pathogen exposure could be identified by cataloging public T cell receptors. The T cell repertoires of about 700 subjects were profiled by immunosequencing and related to cytomegalovirus serostatus. Along with the 666-subject first cohort, a separate validation cohort of over a hundred different subjects was used. High-throughput TCR immunosequencing, statistical association of individual TCRs with disease status, and machine learning were combined to predict cytomegalovirus infection status. To study patterns of TCR occurrence, a later analysis re-analyzed previously published TCR beta repertoires from several hundred donors and added high-resolution HLA genotyping. In the later analysis, no new phenotypic data were used to find candidate immune exposures; instead, reliance was placed on TCR beta sequences and their occurrence across donors. An earlier analysis of approximately 640 of the donors applied high-throughput TCR beta sequencing to assess whether each TCR beta V gene segment acted as functional or pseudogenic. Donor age, sex, ethnicity and CMV serostatus were collected together with the repertoire data. In a later genetic analysis, genome-wide SNP genotypes for about 55% of the roughly 700 donors were used, and that subset was treated as a discovery cohort. All discovery cohort repertoires had been generated using a single sequencing platform. HLA typing covered class I and class II loci at four-digit resolution. The number of typed donors differed by locus: roughly 620-630 for A, B, C, DRB1 and DQB1; approximately 520 for DQA1; around 580 for DPA1; and some 450 for DPB1. Four to six DR-DQ haplotypes were handled as single units for association and clustering, since linkage in the cohort was strong. On average, around 200,000 unique TCR beta nucleotide sequences were sequenced per donor among a few hundred genotyped donors of the cohort, with around 19% of those sequences being non-productive. Broader findings and caveats from the paper: Because the 87-base-pair reads could not distinguish some IMGT-functional V segments, including TRBV6-2 and TRBV6-3, those segments were excluded. In vitro tests confirmed that three of the cytomegalovirus-associated TCR beta chains recognize cytomegalovirus antigens. It was suggested by the authors that the approach could potentially be generalized to other disease states and immunological phenotypes. A later genetic analysis associated a missense DCLRE1C variant with V-gene and J-gene trimming of TCR beta chains, and an independent cohort replicated the association. Because HLA typing was unavailable for some donors at each locus, only the typed subset was used in association tests. When HLA alleles, especially DR and DQ, strongly co-occurred, attributing TCR associations to individual alleles was difficult. The earlier analysis of some 560 of the donors excluded some 16 rarely observed V segments, including chromosome 9 orphons, because counts were too low. Most TCR sequences were seen in very few donors, while some public TCRs were found in many individuals. In a later analysis, HLA-associated TCR beta chains were found to be more clonally expanded and to have lower generation probabilities than equally common non-associated chains. A later analysis found that most CMV-associated TCR beta chains appeared HLA-restricted, with HLA associations seemingly driven largely by CMV exposure. A cluster of highly shared sequence variants was judged likely to represent a technical artifact of the sequencing pipeline. Broadly in line with IMGT annotations, most TCR beta V segments showed up in productive rearrangements about 87% or about 30% of the time in an earlier analysis of 587 of the donors. Cytomegalovirus status was reported to be diagnosed by the classifier with high specificity and sensitivity in both the original and validation cohorts. For the cohort, immune exposure information was limited to CMV serostatus. According to a later genetic analysis, donors in an Asian-associated ancestry cluster had fewer N-insertions in productive TCRs than the approximately 700-donor mean. This cohort had only TCR beta chains sequenced, and the lack of alpha or paired-chain data limited which features could be detected. A further reported finding was that TCR beta sequences accurately predicted the HLA-A and HLA-B alleles for most subjects in the first cohort. At a false discovery rate of 0.05, a later analysis linked around 17,000 TCR beta sequences to specific HLA alleles. According to a later analysis, TCR association rates differed among HLA loci, with DRB1 alleles showing the most associated TCRs and HLA-C alleles showing the fewest. The study listed 170 or so TCR beta chains as associated with cytomegalovirus. Several of the top co-occurrence clusters appeared to be linked to parvovirus B19, influenza, CMV and Epstein-Barr virus, according to a later analysis. Linkage disequilibrium might explain the correlated functional status among segregating V segments, but an unknown experimental factor could not be excluded. Sequencing depth was assumed to be roughly uniform across donors in the presence/absence analyses, though that assumption may not hold.

The CDR3 goes from the cysteine to the phenylalanine over 12 residues. Just CDR3 DNA is preserved here, 36 bases in frame from base 1. Deletion took 1 base off V and 7 bases off J, with a span of 5 bases between the germline ends. In the germline V gene, CDR1 corresponds to SGHVS and CDR2 to FQNEAQ. This clone was counted between two and nine times. No antigen is known for it. Per-base qualities were not stored, and no clone one base away is much larger. The cohort was made up of roughly 670 healthy bone marrow donors. At the time of sampling, every cohort member was nominally healthy, though immune exposures that went unrecorded were likely present. CMV serostatus was positive for almost 300 and negative for 352 of the 666 cohort members, and was not recorded for this donor. Every donor gave a peripheral blood sample, and the peripheral blood mononuclear cells from that sample were used for TCR beta sequencing. The Qiagen DNeasy Blood Extraction Kit was used to extract genomic DNA from the blood cell samples.

Receptors were amplified or captured by the immunoSEQ multiplex PCR assay. For the multiplex PCR, a mixture combining 60 forward primers for TCR Vbeta segments and 13 reverse primers for TCR Jbeta segments was used. Amplification of the CDR3 region of rearranged TCR beta genes was performed with a multiplex PCR assay on genomic DNA. Amplified TCR beta libraries were sequenced as 87-base-pair reads on the Illumina HiSeq System. The study's own analysis went as follows. A later analysis counted tens of millions of unique TCR beta chains across the 550 to 700 repertoires, and 10 million to 11 million of these chains were shared by at least two donors. Raw reads were error-corrected and collapsed into unique sequences by a nearest-neighbor algorithm in which closely related sequences were merged to remove PCR and sequencing errors. To assign V, D and J gene segments, CDR3 sequences were aligned to IMGT reference sequences. For a sequence to be retained, a match of at least six nucleotides to both a V gene segment and a J gene segment was required. A rearrangement counted as productive if the CDR3 had no stop codons and remained in frame with V and J, and every other rearrangement counted as non-productive. Following IMGT convention, CDR3 was defined as the stretch from the second conserved V-encoded cysteine up to the conserved J-encoded phenylalanine. Sequences without an unambiguous match to a single V gene segment were excluded from the earlier analysis of about 600 of the donors. An earlier analysis of 550 to 650 of the donors classified V segments as functional when productive rearrangements were above 56.7% and as segregating when the standard deviation between donors was above 5%. To diagnose cytomegalovirus status from the catalog of TCR beta chain sequences, a statistical classification framework was built. A later analysis assigned V and J genes by comparing TCR nucleotide sequences with IMGT/GENE-DB human TR gene sequences. The TCRdist pipeline was used in a later analysis to assign CDR3 sequences and most-parsimonious VDJ recombination scenarios. In a later analysis, each TCR beta chain was defined by its CDR3 amino acid sequence together with its V-gene family, and reads lacking a unique V-gene family were excluded. As a way to deal with suspected cross-contamination and a sequencing artifact, a later analysis dropped hundreds of nucleotide sequences that were highly shared and had low generation probability. In a later analysis, a clonal expansion index for each public chain was calculated from normalized within-repertoire ranks of inferred template counts. Generation probabilities in a later analysis came from a VDJ recombination model fitted to out-of-frame rearrangements, and those results were checked against IGoR. In a later analysis, hypergeometric tests were used to score TCR-TCR, TCR-HLA and TCR-CMV co-occurrence, with a repertoire-size bias correction applied to TCR pairs. To estimate false discovery rates, a later analysis permuted the HLA or CMV assignments 20 times. In a later analysis, co-occurring TCRs were grouped using DBSCAN, with TCRdist sequence similarity added in when clustering inside HLA-allele-positive subsets. For co-occurrence clustering, repertoires with fewer than 30,000 or more than 120,000 public chains were excluded, along with roughly 5 repertoires with anomalous nucleotide sharing. Drawn from immuneACCESS, this table holds only the in-frame rearrangements with V and J called that TCRdb kept. Clones are partly lost; checked studies trace under half to an unresolved V gene and leave the rest unexplained. V and J calls plus clone size are reproduced from that table; the DNA served to infer D and trimming. Counted in this sample were about 130,000 clones; about 78% of them appeared once. The ten top clones hold approximately 2.6% of the sample.

Sequencing was carried out using PBMCs. The V and J genes are TRBV7-8 and TRBJ2-1, with the D gene not clear enough to name. The origin of this receptor is a human donor in good health. The CDR3 region reads CASSLDTNEQFF. Here is the DNA: TGTGCCAGCAGCTTAGATACAAATGAGCAGTTCTTC.